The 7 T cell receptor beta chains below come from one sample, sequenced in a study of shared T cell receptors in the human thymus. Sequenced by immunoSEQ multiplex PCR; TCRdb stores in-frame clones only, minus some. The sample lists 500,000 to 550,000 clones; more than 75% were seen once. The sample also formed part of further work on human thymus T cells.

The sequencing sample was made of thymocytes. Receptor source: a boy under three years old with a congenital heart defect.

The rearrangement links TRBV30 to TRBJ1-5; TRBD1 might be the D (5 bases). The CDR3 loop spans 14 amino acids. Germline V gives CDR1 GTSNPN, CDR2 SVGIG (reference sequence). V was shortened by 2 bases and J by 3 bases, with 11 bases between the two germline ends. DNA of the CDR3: TGTGCCTGGAGTAAAGACAGCGACAATCAGCCCCAGCATTTT. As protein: CAWSKDSDNQPQHF.

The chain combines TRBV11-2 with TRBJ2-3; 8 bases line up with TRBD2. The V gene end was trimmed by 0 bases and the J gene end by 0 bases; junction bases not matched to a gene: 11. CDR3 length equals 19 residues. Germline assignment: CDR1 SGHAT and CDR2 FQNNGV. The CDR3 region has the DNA TGTGCCAGCAGCTTAGATTCGTCGTTGGAGCGGGGGAGCACAGATACGCAGTATTTT. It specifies CASSLDSSLERGSTDTQYF.

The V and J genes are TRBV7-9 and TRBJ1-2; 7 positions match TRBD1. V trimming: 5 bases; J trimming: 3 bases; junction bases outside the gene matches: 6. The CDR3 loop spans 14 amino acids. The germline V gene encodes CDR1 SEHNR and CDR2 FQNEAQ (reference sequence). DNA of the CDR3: TGTGCCAGCAGCGGTCGACAGGGAGACTATGGCTACACCTTC. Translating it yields CASSGRQGDYGYTF.

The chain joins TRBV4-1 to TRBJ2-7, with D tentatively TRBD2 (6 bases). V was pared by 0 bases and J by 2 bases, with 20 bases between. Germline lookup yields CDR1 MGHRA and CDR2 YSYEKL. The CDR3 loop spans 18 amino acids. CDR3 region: CASSQDYLRLARTYEQYF. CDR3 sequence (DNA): TGCGCCAGCAGCCAAGACTATTTGCGGCTAGCGCGTACCTACGAGCAGTACTTC.

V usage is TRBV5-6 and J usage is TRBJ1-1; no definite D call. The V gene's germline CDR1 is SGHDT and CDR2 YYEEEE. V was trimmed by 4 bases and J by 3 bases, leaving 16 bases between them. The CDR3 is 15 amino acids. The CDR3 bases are TGTGCCAGCAGCCCCGGCGGGGTAGCCGACACTGAAGCTTTCTTT. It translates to CASSPGGVADTEAFF.

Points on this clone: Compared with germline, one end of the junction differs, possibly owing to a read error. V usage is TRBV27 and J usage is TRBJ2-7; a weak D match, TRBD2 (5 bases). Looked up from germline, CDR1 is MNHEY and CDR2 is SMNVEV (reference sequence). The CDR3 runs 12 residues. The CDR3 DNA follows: TGTGCCAGCAGTCCGGACTCCAACGAGCAGTACTTC. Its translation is CASSPDSNEQYF.

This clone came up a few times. The DNA of the CDR3 is TGTGCCAGTTCTGGCAGGTCGGCTAAAGCTTTCTTT. Amino acid sequence: CASSGRSAKAFF. The V call is TRBV19, the J call TRBJ1-1, with unresolved D. Per germline, CDR1 LNHDA and CDR2 SQIVND (reference sequence). The CDR3 spans 12 residues. Trimming took 8 bases from V and 9 from J, leaving 16 bases between them.